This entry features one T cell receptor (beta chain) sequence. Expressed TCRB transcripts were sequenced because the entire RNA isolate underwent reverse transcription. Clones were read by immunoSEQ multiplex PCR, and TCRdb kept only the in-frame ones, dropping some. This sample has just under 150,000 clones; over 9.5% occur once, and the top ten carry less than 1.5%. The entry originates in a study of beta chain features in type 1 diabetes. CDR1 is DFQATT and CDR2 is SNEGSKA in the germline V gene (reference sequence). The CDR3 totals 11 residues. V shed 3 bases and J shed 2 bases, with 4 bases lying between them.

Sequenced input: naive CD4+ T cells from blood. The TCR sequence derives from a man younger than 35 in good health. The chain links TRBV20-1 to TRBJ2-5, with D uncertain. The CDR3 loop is CSARLQETQYF. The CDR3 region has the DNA TGCAGTGCTAGGTTACAAGAGACCCAGTACTTC.